This T cell receptor (beta chain) comes out of a study of T-cell memory formation after mild COVID-19. This clonotype was detected only a few times. Between the trimmed V and J ends, which lost 3 bases and 1 base, there was a span of 9 bases. There are 14 residues in the CDR3. MiXCR, applied by TCRdb to the 5' RACE reads, yields one record per CDR3 protein. In the table there are a few hundred thousand distinct CDR3 sequences, over 20% of which are singletons. The sequenced sample was PBMCs or a T cell subset sorted from them (not recorded which). This TCR was recovered from an adult woman who had mild COVID-19 (a few samples of this study predate the infection). Cell type and time point are not known. The chain employs TRBV12-3 or TRBV12-4 and TRBJ1-1, with D unclear. CDR3 nucleotide sequence: TGTGCCAGCAGTTTCGTATCCCAGAACACTGAAGCTTTCTTT. Residues: CASSFVSQNTEAFF.